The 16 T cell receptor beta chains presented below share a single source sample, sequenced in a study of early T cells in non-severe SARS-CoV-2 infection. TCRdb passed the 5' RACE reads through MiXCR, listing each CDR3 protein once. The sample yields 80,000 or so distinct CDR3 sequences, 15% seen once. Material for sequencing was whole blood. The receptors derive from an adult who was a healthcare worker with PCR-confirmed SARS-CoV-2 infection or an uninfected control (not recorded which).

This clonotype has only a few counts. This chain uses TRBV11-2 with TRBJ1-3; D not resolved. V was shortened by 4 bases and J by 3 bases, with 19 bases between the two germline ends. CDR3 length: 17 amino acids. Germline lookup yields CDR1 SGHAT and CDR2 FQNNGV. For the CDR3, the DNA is TGTGCCAGCAGCTCCCGAAAGGACTGGGAATATGGAAACACCATATATTTT. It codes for CASSSRKDWEYGNTIYF.

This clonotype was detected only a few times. CDR3 in amino acids: CASSLLIFGGDQPQHF. The DNA of the CDR3 is TGTGCCAGCAGCTTACTAATTTTCGGGGGAGATCAGCCCCAGCATTTT. The rearrangement links TRBV7-3 to TRBJ1-5, with TRBD1 as a possible D gene (5 bases). CDR1 and CDR2 (germline): SGHTA, FQGTGA. The CDR3 runs to 16 residues. Trimming cost V 2 bases and J 5 bases, with 16 bases left between them. The whole variable domain, filled in from reference TRBV7-3 and TRBJ1-5, reads GAGVSQTPSNKVTEKGKYVELRCDPISGHTALYWYRQSLGQGPEFLIYFQGTGAADDSGLPNDRFFAVRPEGSVSTLKIQRTERGDSAVYLCASSLLIFGGDQPQHFGDGTRLSIL.

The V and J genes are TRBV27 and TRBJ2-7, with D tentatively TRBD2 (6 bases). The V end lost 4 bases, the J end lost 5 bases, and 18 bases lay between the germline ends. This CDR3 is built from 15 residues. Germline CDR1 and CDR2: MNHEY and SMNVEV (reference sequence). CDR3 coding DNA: TGTGCCAGCAGTTCGCTCGGGGGACCTCGGGACGAGCAGTACTTC. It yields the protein CASSSLGGPRDEQYF.

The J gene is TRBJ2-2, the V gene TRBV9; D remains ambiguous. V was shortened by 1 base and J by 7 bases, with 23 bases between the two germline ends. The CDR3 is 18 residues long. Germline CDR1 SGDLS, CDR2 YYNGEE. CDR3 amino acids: CASSVPSRTDSLGGELFF. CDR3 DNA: TGTGCCAGCAGCGTACCTTCCAGGACCGATTCCTTGGGCGGGGAGCTGTTTTTT.

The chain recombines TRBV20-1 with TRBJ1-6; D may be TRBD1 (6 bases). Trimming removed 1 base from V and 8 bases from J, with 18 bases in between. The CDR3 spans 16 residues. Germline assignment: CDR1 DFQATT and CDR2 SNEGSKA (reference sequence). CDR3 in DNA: TGCAGTGCTAGAGTCCAGGGCCTATCAGGGGATTCACCCCTCCACTTT. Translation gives CSARVQGLSGDSPLHF.

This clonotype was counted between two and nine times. CDR3 region: CASSPPRGGAGEQYF. The CDR3 region has the DNA TGTGCCAGCTCACCACCGAGGGGGGGGGCCGGCGAGCAGTACTTC. J is TRBJ2-7 and V is TRBV18; D may be TRBD2 (7 bases). In germline, CDR1 is KGHSH, CDR2 LQKENI. Trimming cost V 0 bases and J 6 bases, with 15 bases left between them. CDR3 length: 15 residues.

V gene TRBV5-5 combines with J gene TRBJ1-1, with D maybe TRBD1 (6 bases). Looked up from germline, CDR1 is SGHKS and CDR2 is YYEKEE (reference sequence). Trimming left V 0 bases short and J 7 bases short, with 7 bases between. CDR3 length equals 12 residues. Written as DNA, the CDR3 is TGTGCCAGCAGCTTGGAGGGGGTTGAAGCTTTCTTT. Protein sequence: CASSLEGVEAFF.

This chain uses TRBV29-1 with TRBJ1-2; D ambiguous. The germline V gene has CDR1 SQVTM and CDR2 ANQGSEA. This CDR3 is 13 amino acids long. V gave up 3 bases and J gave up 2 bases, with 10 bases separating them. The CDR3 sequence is CSVDREANYGYTF. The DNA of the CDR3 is TGCAGCGTTGATCGGGAGGCCAACTATGGCTACACCTTC.

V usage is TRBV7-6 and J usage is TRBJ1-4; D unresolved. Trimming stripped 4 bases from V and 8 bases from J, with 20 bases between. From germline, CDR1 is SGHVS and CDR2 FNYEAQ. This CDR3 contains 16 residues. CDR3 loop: CASSYRSGEPGEKLFF. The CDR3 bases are TGTGCCAGCAGCTACCGATCCGGGGAGCCCGGAGAAAAACTGTTTTTT.

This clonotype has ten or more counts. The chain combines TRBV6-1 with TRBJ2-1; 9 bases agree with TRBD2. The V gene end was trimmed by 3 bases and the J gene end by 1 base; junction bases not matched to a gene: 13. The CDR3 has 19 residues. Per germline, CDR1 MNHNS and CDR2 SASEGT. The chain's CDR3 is CASSEAGASGIGSYNEQFF. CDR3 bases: TGTGCCAGCAGTGAGGCGGGGGCTAGCGGGATTGGGTCCTACAATGAGCAGTTCTTC.

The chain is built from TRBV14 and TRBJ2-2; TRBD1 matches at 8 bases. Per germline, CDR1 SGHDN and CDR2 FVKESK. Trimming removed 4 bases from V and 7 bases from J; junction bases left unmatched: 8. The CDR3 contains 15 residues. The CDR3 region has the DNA TGTGCCAGCAGCCGCGCGCAGGGGGCGTTCGGGGAGCTGTTTTTT. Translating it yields CASSRAQGAFGELFF.

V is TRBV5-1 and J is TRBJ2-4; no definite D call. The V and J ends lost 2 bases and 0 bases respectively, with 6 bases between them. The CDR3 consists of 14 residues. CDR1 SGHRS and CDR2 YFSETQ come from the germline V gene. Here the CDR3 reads CASSLELAKNIQYF. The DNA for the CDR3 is TGCGCCAGCAGCTTAGAGCTAGCCAAAAACATTCAGTACTTC.

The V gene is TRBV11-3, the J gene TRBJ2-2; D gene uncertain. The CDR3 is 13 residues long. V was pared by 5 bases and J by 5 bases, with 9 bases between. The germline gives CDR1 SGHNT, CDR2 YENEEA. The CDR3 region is CASSISSTGELFF. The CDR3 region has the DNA TGTGCCAGCAGCATAAGCTCGACCGGGGAGCTGTTTTTT.

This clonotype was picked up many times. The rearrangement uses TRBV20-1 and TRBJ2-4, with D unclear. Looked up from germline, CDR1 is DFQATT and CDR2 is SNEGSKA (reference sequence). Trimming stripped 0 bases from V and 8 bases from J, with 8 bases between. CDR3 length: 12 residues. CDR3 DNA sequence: TGCAGTGCTAGAGATATGGGGTACATTCAGTACTTC. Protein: CSARDMGYIQYF.

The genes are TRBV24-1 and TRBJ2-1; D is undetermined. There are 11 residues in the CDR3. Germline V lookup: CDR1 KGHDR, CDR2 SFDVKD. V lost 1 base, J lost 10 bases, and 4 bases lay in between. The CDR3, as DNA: TGTGCCACCAGTGATTTAGAGGAGCAGTTCTTC. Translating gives CATSDLEEQFF.

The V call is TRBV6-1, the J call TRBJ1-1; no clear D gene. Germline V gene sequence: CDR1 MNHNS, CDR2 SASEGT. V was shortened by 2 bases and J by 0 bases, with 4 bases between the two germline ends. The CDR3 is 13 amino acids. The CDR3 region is CASSERLNTEAFF. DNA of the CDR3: TGTGCCAGCAGTGAACGGTTGAACACTGAAGCTTTCTTT.